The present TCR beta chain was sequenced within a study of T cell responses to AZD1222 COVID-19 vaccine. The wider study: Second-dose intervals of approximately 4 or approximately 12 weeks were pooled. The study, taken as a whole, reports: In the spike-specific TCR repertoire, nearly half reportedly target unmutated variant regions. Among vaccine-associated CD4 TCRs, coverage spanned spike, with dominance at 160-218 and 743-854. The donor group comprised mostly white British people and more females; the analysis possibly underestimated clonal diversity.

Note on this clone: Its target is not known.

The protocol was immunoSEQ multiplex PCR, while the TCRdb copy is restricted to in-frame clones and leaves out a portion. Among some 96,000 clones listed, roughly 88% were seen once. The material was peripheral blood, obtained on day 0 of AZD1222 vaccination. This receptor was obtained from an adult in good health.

The CDR3 bases are TGTGCCAGCGAGACGAACAACTATGGCTACACCTTC. It encodes CASETNNYGYTF. The V call is TRBV28, the J call TRBJ1-2; D remains unclear. The CDR3 runs 12 residues. Between the trimmed V and J ends, which lost 8 bases and 2 bases, there was a span of 9 bases. The germline V gene encodes CDR1 MDHEN and CDR2 SYDVKM.